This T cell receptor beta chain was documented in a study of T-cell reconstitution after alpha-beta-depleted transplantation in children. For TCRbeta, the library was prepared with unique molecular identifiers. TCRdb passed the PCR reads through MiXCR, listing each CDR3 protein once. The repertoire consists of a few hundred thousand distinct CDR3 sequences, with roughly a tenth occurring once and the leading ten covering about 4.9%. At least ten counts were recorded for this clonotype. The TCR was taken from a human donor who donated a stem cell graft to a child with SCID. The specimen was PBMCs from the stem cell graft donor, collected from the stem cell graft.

CDR3 sequence: CASSQERHSNQPQHF. For the CDR3, the DNA is TGCGCCAGCAGCCAAGAGCGACACAGCAATCAGCCCCAGCATTTT. This sequence joins TRBV4-1 and TRBJ1-5; D remains unclear. This CDR3 has 15 residues. V was cut by 0 bases and J by 1 base, with 7 bases left in between. CDR1 is MGHRA and CDR2 is YSYEKL in the germline V gene.